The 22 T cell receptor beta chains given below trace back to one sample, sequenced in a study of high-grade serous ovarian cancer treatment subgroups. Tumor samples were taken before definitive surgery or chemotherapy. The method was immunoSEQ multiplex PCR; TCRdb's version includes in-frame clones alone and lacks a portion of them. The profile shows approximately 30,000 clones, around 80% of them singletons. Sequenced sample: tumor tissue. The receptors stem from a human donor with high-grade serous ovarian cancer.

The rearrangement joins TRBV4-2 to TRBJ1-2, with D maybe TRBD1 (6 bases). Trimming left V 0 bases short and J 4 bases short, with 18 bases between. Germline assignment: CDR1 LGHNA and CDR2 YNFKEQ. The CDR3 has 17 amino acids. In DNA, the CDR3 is TGTGCCAGCAGCCAAGATCTACGGACAGAAACCGTCTATGGCTACACCTTC. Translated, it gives CASSQDLRTETVYGYTF.

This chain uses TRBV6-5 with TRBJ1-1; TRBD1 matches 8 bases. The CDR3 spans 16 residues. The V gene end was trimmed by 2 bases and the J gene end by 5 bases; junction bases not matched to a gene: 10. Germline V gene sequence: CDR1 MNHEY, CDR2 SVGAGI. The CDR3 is CASSYITQGARTEAFF. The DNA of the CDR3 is TGTGCCAGCAGTTACATTACCCAGGGGGCGCGGACTGAAGCTTTCTTT.

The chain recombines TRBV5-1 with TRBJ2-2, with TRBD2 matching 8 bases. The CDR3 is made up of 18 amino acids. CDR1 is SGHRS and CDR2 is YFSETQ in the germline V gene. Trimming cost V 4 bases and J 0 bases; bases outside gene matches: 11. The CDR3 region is CASSPTLAGPTNTGELFF. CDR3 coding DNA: TGCGCCAGCAGCCCAACGTTAGCGGGACCGACGAACACCGGGGAGCTGTTTTTT.

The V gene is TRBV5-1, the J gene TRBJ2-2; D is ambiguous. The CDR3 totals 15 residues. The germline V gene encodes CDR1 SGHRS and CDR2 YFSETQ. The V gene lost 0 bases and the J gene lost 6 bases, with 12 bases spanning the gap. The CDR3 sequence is CASSLEGSAPGELFF. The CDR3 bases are TGCGCCAGCAGCTTGGAGGGTTCGGCACCCGGGGAGCTGTTTTTT.

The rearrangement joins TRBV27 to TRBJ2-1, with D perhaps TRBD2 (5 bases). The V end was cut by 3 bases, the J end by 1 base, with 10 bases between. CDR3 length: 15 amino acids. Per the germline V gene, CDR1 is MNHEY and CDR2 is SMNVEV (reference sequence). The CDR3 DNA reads TGTGCCAGCAGTTTCGAGGGCCTATCCTACAATGAGCAGTTCTTC. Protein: CASSFEGLSYNEQFF.

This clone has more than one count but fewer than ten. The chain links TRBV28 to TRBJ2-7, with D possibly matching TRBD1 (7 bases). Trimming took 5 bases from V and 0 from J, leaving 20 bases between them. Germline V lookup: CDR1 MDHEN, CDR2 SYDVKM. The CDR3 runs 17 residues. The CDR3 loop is CASSPPGGGTASYEQYF. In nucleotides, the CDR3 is TGTGCCAGCAGTCCCCCCGGAGGCGGGACAGCCTCCTACGAGCAGTACTTC.

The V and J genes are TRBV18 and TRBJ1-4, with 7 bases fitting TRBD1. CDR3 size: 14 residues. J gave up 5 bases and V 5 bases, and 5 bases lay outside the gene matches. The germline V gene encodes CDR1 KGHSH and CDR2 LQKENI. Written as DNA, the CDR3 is TGTGCCAGCTCAGAGGGACAGAACAATGAAAAACTGTTTTTT. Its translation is CASSEGQNNEKLFF.

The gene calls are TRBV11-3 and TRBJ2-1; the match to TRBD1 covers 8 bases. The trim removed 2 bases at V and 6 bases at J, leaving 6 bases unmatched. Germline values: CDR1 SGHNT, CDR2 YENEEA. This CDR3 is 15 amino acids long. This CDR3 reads CASSLRGTGGNEQFF. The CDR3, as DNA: TGTGCCAGCAGCTTAAGGGGCACAGGGGGCAATGAGCAGTTCTTC.

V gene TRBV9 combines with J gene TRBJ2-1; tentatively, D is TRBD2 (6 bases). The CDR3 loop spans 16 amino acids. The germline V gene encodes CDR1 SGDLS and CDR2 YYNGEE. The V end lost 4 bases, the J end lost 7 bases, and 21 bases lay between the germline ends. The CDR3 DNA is TGTGCCAGCAGCCCGAGGGACTCCCGAGCCACTAATGAGCAGTTCTTC. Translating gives CASSPRDSRATNEQFF.

CDR3 coding DNA: TGTGCCTGGACCACGCTTGCAACTAATGAAAAACTGTTTTTT. It is translated as CAWTTLATNEKLFF. The rearrangement joins TRBV30 to TRBJ1-4; D is unresolved. CDR1 and CDR2 from the germline V gene are GTSNPN and SVGIG (reference sequence). This CDR3 is 14 amino acids long. Between the trimmed V and J ends, which lost 4 bases and 0 bases, there was a span of 9 bases.

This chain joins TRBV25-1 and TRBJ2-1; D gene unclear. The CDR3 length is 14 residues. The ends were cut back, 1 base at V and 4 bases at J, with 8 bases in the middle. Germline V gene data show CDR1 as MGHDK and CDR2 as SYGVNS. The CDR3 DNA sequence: TGTGCCAGCAGTGAATCCGGCCAATACAATGAGCAGTTCTTC. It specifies CASSESGQYNEQFF.

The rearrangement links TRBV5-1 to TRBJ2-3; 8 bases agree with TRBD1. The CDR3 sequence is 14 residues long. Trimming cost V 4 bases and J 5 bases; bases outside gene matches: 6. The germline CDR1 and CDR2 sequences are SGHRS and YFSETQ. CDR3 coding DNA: TGCGCCAGCAGCCGGACAGGACAGGGAGATACGCAGTATTTT. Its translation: CASSRTGQGDTQYF.

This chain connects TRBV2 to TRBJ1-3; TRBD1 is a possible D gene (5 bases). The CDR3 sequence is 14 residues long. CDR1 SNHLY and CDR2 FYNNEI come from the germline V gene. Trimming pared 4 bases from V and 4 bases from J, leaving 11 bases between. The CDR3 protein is CASSVEQGGNTIYF. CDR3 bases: TGTGCCAGCAGTGTAGAGCAGGGCGGAAACACCATATATTTT.

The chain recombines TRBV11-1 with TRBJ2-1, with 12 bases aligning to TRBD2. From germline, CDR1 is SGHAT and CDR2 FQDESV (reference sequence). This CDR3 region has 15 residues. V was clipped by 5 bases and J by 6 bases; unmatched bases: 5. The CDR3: CASSDSLAGGNEQFF. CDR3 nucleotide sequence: TGTGCCAGCAGCGACTCACTAGCGGGGGGCAATGAGCAGTTCTTC.

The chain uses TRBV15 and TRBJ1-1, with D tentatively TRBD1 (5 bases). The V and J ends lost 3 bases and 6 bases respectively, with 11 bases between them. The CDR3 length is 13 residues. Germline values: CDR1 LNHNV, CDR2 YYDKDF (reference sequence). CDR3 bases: TGTGCCACCAGCAGCGCCGGGGGGGCTGAAGCTTTCTTT. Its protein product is CATSSAGGAEAFF.

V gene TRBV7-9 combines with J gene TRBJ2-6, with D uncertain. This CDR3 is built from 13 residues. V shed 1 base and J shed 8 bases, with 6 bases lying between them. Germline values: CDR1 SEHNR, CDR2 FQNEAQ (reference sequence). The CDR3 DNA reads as TGTGCCAGCAGCTTAGTTGGACCCAACGTCCTGACTTTC. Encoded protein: CASSLVGPNVLTF. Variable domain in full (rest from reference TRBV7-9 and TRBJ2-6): DTGVSQNPRHKITKRGQNVTFRCDPISEHNRLYWYRQTLGQGPEFLTYFQNEAQLEKSRLLSDRFSAERPKGSFSTLEIQRTEQGDSAMYLCASSLVGPNVLTFGAGSRLTVL.

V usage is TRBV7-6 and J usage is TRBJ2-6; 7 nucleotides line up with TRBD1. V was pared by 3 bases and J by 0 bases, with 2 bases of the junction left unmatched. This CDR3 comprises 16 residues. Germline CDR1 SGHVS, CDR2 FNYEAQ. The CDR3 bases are TGTGCCAGCAGCTTGGACAGGAGCTCTGGGGCCAACGTCCTGACTTTC. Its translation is CASSLDRSSGANVLTF.

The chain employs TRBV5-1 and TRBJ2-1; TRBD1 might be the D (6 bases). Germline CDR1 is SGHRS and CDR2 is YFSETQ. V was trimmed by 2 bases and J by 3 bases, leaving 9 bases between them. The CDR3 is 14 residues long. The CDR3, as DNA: TGCGCCAGCAGCTTTTCAGGGGACTACAATGAGCAGTTCTTC. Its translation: CASSFSGDYNEQFF.

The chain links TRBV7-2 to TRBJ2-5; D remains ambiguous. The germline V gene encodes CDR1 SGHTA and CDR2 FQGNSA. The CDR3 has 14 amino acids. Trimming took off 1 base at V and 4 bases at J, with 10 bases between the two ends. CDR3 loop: CASSLVFSGETQYF. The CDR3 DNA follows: TGTGCCAGCAGCTTAGTGTTCTCGGGAGAGACCCAGTACTTC.

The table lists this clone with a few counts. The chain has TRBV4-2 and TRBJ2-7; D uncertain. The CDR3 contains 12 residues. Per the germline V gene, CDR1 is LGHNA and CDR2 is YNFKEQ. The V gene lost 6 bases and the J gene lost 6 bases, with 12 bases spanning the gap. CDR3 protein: CASRGPLGEQYF. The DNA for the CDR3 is TGTGCCAGCAGGGGTCCCCTGGGCGAGCAGTACTTC.

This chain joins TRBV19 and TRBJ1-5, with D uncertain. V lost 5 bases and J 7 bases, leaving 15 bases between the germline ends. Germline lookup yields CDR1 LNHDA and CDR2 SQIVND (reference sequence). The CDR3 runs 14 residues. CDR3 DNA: TGTGCCAGTAGTGACCTAATCGAAAGCCAGCCCCAGCATTTT. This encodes CASSDLIESQPQHF.

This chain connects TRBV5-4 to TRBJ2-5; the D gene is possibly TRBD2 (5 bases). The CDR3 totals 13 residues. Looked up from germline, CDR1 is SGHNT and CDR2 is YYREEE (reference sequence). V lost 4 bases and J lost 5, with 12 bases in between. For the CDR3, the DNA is TGTGCCAGCAGCAAGGACTCATTGGAGACCCAGTACTTC. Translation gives CASSKDSLETQYF.